A selection of T cell receptor beta chains follows, all from one sample in a study of control samples from healthy donors and cancer patients. Repertoires were generated with immunoSEQ multiplex PCR, while TCRdb's copy carries only in-frame clones and drops some. The top ten clones hold 2% to 2.5% of a sample with 100,000 to 150,000 clones, about 90% of them seen once. Material for sequencing was blood. These receptors all come from a woman in her 50s in good health. Each CDR3 is given with its conserved first and last residue. A D gene is named only where the DNA matches it firmly. Size tells how often a clone was seen (once, few, many) or the class of an expanded clone, and some rows leave it out.

D: NA; J: TRBJ1-2; V: TRBV28; size: NA; CDR3: CASSRRGSDYGYTF; DNA: TGTGCCAGCAGTCGGAGGGGCTCGGACTATGGCTACACCTTC
D: NA; J: TRBJ2-1; V: TRBV5-5; size: NA; CDR3: CASSSGPALGYNEQFF; DNA: TGTGCCAGCAGCTCAGGTCCCGCCCTAGGGTACAATGAGCAGTTCTTC
D: NA; J: TRBJ1-1; V: TRBV7-6; size: once; CDR3: CASSSRPGRGLVPVNTEAFF; DNA: TGTGCCAGCAGCTCCCGACCCGGGCGGGGGCTCGTCCCCGTGAACACTGAAGCTTTCTTT
D: TRBD1; J: TRBJ1-1; V: TRBV6-4; size: NA; CDR3: CASSSTGEDTEAFF; DNA: TGTGCCAGCAGTTCGACAGGGGAGGACACTGAAGCTTTCTTT
D: NA; J: TRBJ1-6; V: TRBV15; size: NA; CDR3: CATSRAGRSSYNSPLHF; DNA: TGTGCCACCAGCAGAGCGGGGAGAAGCTCCTATAATTCACCCCTCCACTTT
D: TRBD1; J: TRBJ1-2; V: TRBV19; size: NA; CDR3: CASSADRTLHGYTF; DNA: TGTGCCAGTAGCGCGGACAGGACCTTACATGGCTACACCTTC
D: NA; J: TRBJ2-7; V: TRBV28; size: NA; CDR3: CASSRGDYEQYF; DNA: TGTGCCAGCAGTCGAGGGGATTACGAGCAGTACTTC
D: NA; J: TRBJ1-2; V: TRBV28; size: NA; CDR3: CASSLTPGGRTNYGYTF; DNA: TGTGCCAGCAGTCTCACCCCCGGGGGACGTACTAACTATGGCTACACCTTC
D: NA; J: TRBJ2-3; V: TRBV3-1/TRBV3-2; size: once; CDR3: CASSQSNGDTQYF; DNA: TGTGCCAGCAGCCAGAGCAACGGGGATACGCAGTATTTT
D: NA; J: TRBJ1-1; V: TRBV2; size: NA; CDR3: CASILMNTEAFF; DNA: TGTGCCAGCATCCTCATGAACACTGAAGCTTTCTTT
D: NA; J: TRBJ2-1; V: TRBV9; size: NA; CDR3: CASSGGTPTPYNEQFF; DNA: TGTGCCAGCAGCGGCGGGACACCGACCCCCTACAATGAGCAGTTCTTC
D: NA; J: TRBJ2-3; V: TRBV2; size: NA; CDR3: CASRSERKGTDTQYF; DNA: TGTGCCAGCAGGTCTGAGCGGAAGGGCACAGATACGCAGTATTTT
D: NA; J: TRBJ1-1; V: TRBV5-1; size: NA; CDR3: CASSPRGPGTEAFF; DNA: TGCGCCAGCAGTCCAAGGGGACCAGGGACTGAAGCTTTCTTT
D: NA; J: TRBJ1-1; V: TRBV5-8; size: NA; CDR3: CASNYYRAPNTEAFF; DNA: TGTGCCAGCAACTACTACAGGGCACCGAACACTGAAGCTTTCTTT
D: NA; J: TRBJ1-2; V: TRBV28; size: NA; CDR3: CASRGPGGYGYTF; DNA: TGTGCCAGCCGGGGACCCGGGGGCTATGGCTACACCTTC
D: NA; J: TRBJ1-5; V: TRBV6-1; size: NA; CDR3: CASSEVPAKHF; DNA: TGTGCCAGCAGTGAAGTCCCGGCAAAGCATTTT
D: NA; J: TRBJ2-1; V: TRBV20-1; size: NA; CDR3: CSAYNEQFF; DNA: TGCAGTGCGTACAATGAGCAGTTCTTC
D: TRBD1; J: TRBJ2-2; V: TRBV5-5; size: NA; CDR3: CASSPGRTGFTGELFF; DNA: TGTGCCAGCAGCCCCGGCCGGACAGGGTTCACCGGGGAGCTGTTTTTT
D: NA; J: TRBJ2-7; V: TRBV4-2; size: NA; CDR3: CASSQVAGAMYEQYF; DNA: TGTGCCAGCAGCCAAGTTGCAGGTGCAATGTACGAGCAGTACTTC
D: NA; J: TRBJ2-2; V: TRBV28; size: NA; CDR3: CASSLTDSYQEGGELFF; DNA: TGTGCCAGCAGTTTAACCGACAGCTATCAAGAAGGCGGGGAGCTGTTTTTT
D: TRBD1; J: TRBJ1-4; V: TRBV6-5; size: NA; CDR3: CASRTGNREKLFF; DNA: TGTGCCAGCAGGACAGGGAATAGAGAAAAACTGTTTTTT
D: NA; J: TRBJ2-1; V: TRBV5-1; size: NA; CDR3: CASSLANEQFF; DNA: TGCGCCAGCAGCTTGGCCAATGAGCAGTTCTTC
D: TRBD1; J: TRBJ1-1; V: TRBV4-2; size: NA; CDR3: CASSHSGTGVTEAFF; DNA: TGTGCCAGCAGCCACTCCGGGACAGGGGTCACTGAAGCTTTCTTT
D: TRBD1; J: TRBJ2-7; V: TRBV6-1; size: NA; CDR3: CASSDRGISYEQYF; DNA: TGTGCCAGCAGTGACAGGGGGATTTCCTACGAGCAGTACTTC
D: NA; J: TRBJ1-2; V: TRBV3-1/TRBV3-2; size: once; CDR3: CASRRKYYTF; DNA: TGTGCCAGCCGCCGAAAATACTACACCTTC
D: TRBD1; J: TRBJ2-7; V: TRBV11-2; size: NA; CDR3: CASSGTGVYEQYF; DNA: TGTGCCAGCAGTGGGACAGGCGTCTACGAGCAGTACTTC
D: NA; J: TRBJ1-1; V: TRBV12-3/TRBV12-4; size: NA; CDR3: CASSLGTEAFF; DNA: TGTGCCAGCAGTTTAGGAACTGAAGCTTTCTTT
D: NA; J: TRBJ1-6; V: TRBV12-3/TRBV12-4; size: NA; CDR3: CASSSPNSPLHF; DNA: TGTGCCAGCAGTTCCCCTAATTCACCCCTCCACTTT
D: TRBD2; J: TRBJ2-6; V: TRBV12-3/TRBV12-4; size: NA; CDR3: CASTGGLANVLTF; DNA: TGTGCCAGCACGGGGGGGTTGGCCAACGTCCTGACTTTC
D: TRBD1; J: TRBJ2-3; V: TRBV7-6; size: NA; CDR3: CASSLFAGKNRGFRDTQYF; DNA: TGTGCCAGCAGCCTATTTGCTGGGAAAAACAGGGGGTTTAGGGATACGCAGTATTTT
D: NA; J: TRBJ1-3; V: TRBV30; size: NA; CDR3: CAWSVPGSRSGNTIYF; DNA: TGTGCCTGGAGTGTACCAGGGTCCCGCTCTGGAAACACCATATATTTT
D: NA; J: TRBJ1-5; V: TRBV5-1; size: NA; CDR3: CASIRARDQPQHF; DNA: TGCGCCAGTATCCGGGCCAGGGATCAGCCCCAGCATTTT
D: NA; J: TRBJ2-5; V: TRBV12-3/TRBV12-4; size: NA; CDR3: CASSFRWQETQYF; DNA: TGTGCCAGCAGTTTCCGGTGGCAAGAGACCCAGTACTTC
D: NA; J: TRBJ1-2; V: TRBV15; size: NA; CDR3: CATSRDRGRSYGYTF; DNA: TGTGCCACCAGCAGAGATCGGGGACGAAGCTATGGCTACACCTTC
D: NA; J: TRBJ1-2; V: TRBV28; size: NA; CDR3: CASKGTTNSPAIGYTF; DNA: TGTGCCAGCAAAGGGACAACCAACTCCCCCGCCATTGGCTACACCTTC
D: TRBD1; J: TRBJ2-2; V: TRBV5-1; size: NA; CDR3: CASSITGGTGELFF; DNA: TGCGCCAGCAGCATAACAGGGGGCACCGGGGAGCTGTTTTTT
D: NA; J: TRBJ1-1; V: TRBV3-1/TRBV3-2; size: NA; CDR3: CASSRRSNTEAFF; DNA: TGTGCCAGCAGTAGGAGATCGAACACTGAAGCTTTCTTT
D: TRBD2; J: TRBJ2-7; V: TRBV6-1; size: NA; CDR3: CASSEGLAGALYEQYF; DNA: TGTGCCAGCAGTGAGGGACTAGCGGGAGCACTCTACGAGCAGTACTTC
D: NA; J: TRBJ1-2; V: TRBV12-3/TRBV12-4; size: NA; CDR3: CASSLGANYGYTF; DNA: TGTGCCAGCAGTTTGGGAGCTAACTATGGCTACACCTTC
D: NA; J: TRBJ2-3; V: TRBV19; size: NA; CDR3: CASTRTATDTQYF; DNA: TGTGCCAGTACCCGAACAGCGACAGATACGCAGTATTTT
D: TRBD1; J: TRBJ2-2; V: TRBV5-4; size: once; CDR3: CASSQRRQGEGTGELFF; DNA: TGTGCCAGCAGCCAAAGGAGACAGGGCGAGGGCACCGGGGAGCTGTTTTTT
D: NA; J: TRBJ2-7; V: TRBV2; size: NA; CDR3: CASGQGHVVNYEQYF; DNA: TGTGCCAGCGGCCAGGGTCATGTGGTGAACTACGAGCAGTACTTC
D: TRBD2; J: TRBJ2-7; V: TRBV19; size: NA; CDR3: CASSVSGSYEQYF; DNA: TGTGCCAGTAGTGTAAGCGGGAGCTACGAGCAGTACTTC
D: NA; J: TRBJ1-4; V: TRBV7-9; size: NA; CDR3: CASSLGGHNEKLFF; DNA: TGTGCCAGCAGCTTAGGGGGCCATAATGAAAAACTGTTTTTT
D: NA; J: TRBJ1-1; V: TRBV30; size: NA; CDR3: CAWRVTVNTEAFF; DNA: TGTGCCTGGAGAGTGACAGTGAACACTGAAGCTTTCTTT
D: NA; J: TRBJ1-1; V: TRBV9; size: NA; CDR3: CASSPGGGNTEAFF; DNA: TGTGCCAGCAGCCCCGGGGGGGGGAACACTGAAGCTTTCTTT